This TCR beta chain originates from a study of blood T cells in healthy people across ages. Overall study results and limits: Unknown donor CMV status possibly confounded expanded clonotype changes.

Note on this clonotype: Antigen: not known.

Together with a sample-barcoded 5' primer, a J-beta primer mix was included in a second PCR lasting roughly 7 to 11 cycles. TCRdb re-analysed the 5' RACE reads in MiXCR, keeping a single row per CDR3 protein. This sample has 700,000 to 900,000 distinct CDR3 sequences, with approximately 24% found just once. In addition, the sample was reused for a study of T cells of mothers and their children.

The source of this sequence is a boy aged 10-17 years in good health. The specimen sequenced was blood.

CDR3 coding DNA: TGTGCCAGCACCGACGAGAGGGGGTTCACCGGGGAGCTGTTTTTT. Its translation: CASTDERGFTGELFF. The J gene is TRBJ2-2, the V gene TRBV6-2 or TRBV6-3; D may be TRBD1 (6 bases). The CDR3 is made up of 15 amino acids. V was clipped by 7 bases and J by 4 bases, with 16 bases between them. Germline V CDR1 and CDR2: MNHEY, SVGEGT.